The rows below give T cell receptor beta chains drawn from one sample of a study of T-cell memory formation after mild COVID-19. TCRdb independently ran MiXCR on the 5' RACE reads; one entry per CDR3 protein. The table shows around 60,000 distinct CDR3 sequences, with 8% to 9.5% occurring only once. Sequencing was carried out using PBMCs or a T cell subset sorted from them (not recorded which). The receptor source for this set is a man aged 18 to 29 who had mild COVID-19 (a few samples of this study predate the infection). Cell type and time point are not known. Each CDR3 is given with its conserved first and last residue. Fields, in order: clone size, D gene, J gene, V gene, CDR3 DNA, CDR3 protein. D genes are given only for firm matches. The listing skips clone size in some rows; elsewhere it reads once, few, many or a size class.

clone size: few; D gene: TRBD1; J gene: TRBJ1-1; V gene: TRBV5-1; CDR3 DNA: TGCGCCAGCAGCCCAGGGACAGGGGGCCTCCCTGAAGCTTTCTTT; CDR3 protein: CASSPGTGGLPEAFF
clone size: few; D gene: .; J gene: TRBJ1-6; V gene: TRBV10-2; CDR3 DNA: TGCGCCAGCAGACAGGGTAGTAATAATTCACCCCTCCACTTT; CDR3 protein: CASRQGSNNSPLHF
clone size: many; D gene: TRBD2; J gene: TRBJ2-1; V gene: TRBV5-1; CDR3 DNA: TGCGCCAGCAGTCCCGATACTAGCGGGGTGTACAATGAGCAGTTCTTC; CDR3 protein: CASSPDTSGVYNEQFF
clone size: few; D gene: .; J gene: TRBJ1-3; V gene: TRBV4-2; CDR3 DNA: TGTGCCAGCAGCCCTCAGGGGACAACCGGAAACACCATATATTTT; CDR3 protein: CASSPQGTTGNTIYF
clone size: few; D gene: .; J gene: TRBJ1-5; V gene: TRBV12-3/TRBV12-4; CDR3 DNA: TGTGCCAGCAGTCCCCAGGGAAGCCGGCAGCCCCAGCATTTT; CDR3 protein: CASSPQGSRQPQHF
clone size: .; D gene: .; J gene: TRBJ2-7; V gene: TRBV6-5; CDR3 DNA: TGTGCCAGCACACCCTTCGGGGCGTACGAGCAGTACTTC; CDR3 protein: CASTPFGAYEQYF
clone size: .; D gene: TRBD1; J gene: TRBJ1-1; V gene: TRBV10-2; CDR3 DNA: TGCGCCAGCAGTGAGGGATCAAGGACAGGTTCTTTGGAAGCTTTCTTT; CDR3 protein: CASSEGSRTGSLEAFF
clone size: .; D gene: .; J gene: TRBJ2-5; V gene: TRBV30; CDR3 DNA: TGTGCCTGGAGTGAATTTGGGTTCGAGACCCAGTACTTC; CDR3 protein: CAWSEFGFETQYF
clone size: few; D gene: .; J gene: TRBJ2-6; V gene: TRBV6-5; CDR3 DNA: TGTGCCAGCAGTGAGGTCGTCCACGCCGGGGCCAACGTCCTGACTTTC; CDR3 protein: CASSEVVHAGANVLTF
clone size: few; D gene: .; J gene: TRBJ2-3; V gene: TRBV6-2/TRBV6-3; CDR3 DNA: TGTGCCAGCAGTTACGCTAGCGCTGTAGATACGCAGTATTTT; CDR3 protein: CASSYASAVDTQYF
clone size: many; D gene: .; J gene: TRBJ2-4; V gene: TRBV7-2; CDR3 DNA: TGTGCCAGCAGCCAGGCGGTGGTTCAGTACTTC; CDR3 protein: CASSQAVVQYF
clone size: .; D gene: .; J gene: TRBJ1-1; V gene: TRBV7-3; CDR3 DNA: TGTGCCAGCAGCTTAGCCCCCGGAGATTTGAACACTGAAGCTTTCTTT; CDR3 protein: CASSLAPGDLNTEAFF
clone size: .; D gene: TRBD1; J gene: TRBJ1-2; V gene: TRBV7-3; CDR3 DNA: TGTGCCAGCAGCACCGGGACAGGGGGCGGCTACACCTTC; CDR3 protein: CASSTGTGGGYTF
clone size: few; D gene: .; J gene: TRBJ1-1; V gene: TRBV14; CDR3 DNA: TGTGCCAGCAGCCAAAGGGGTGGGTATACTGAAGCTTTCTTT; CDR3 protein: CASSQRGGYTEAFF
clone size: .; D gene: .; J gene: TRBJ2-5; V gene: TRBV15; CDR3 DNA: TGTGCCACCAGCGGAGGGACAAATATACAAGAGACCCAGTACTTC; CDR3 protein: CATSGGTNIQETQYF
clone size: .; D gene: TRBD2; J gene: TRBJ2-1; V gene: TRBV4-1; CDR3 DNA: TGCGCCAGCAGCCAAGATGGGACTAGCGGTCATAATCGTGGGCAGTTCTTC; CDR3 protein: CASSQDGTSGHNRGQFF
clone size: many; D gene: .; J gene: TRBJ2-4; V gene: TRBV5-1; CDR3 DNA: TGCGCCAGCAGCTCGTCGGGTGCCAAAAACATTCAGTACTTC; CDR3 protein: CASSSSGAKNIQYF
clone size: .; D gene: .; J gene: TRBJ2-2; V gene: TRBV4-2; CDR3 DNA: TGTGCCAGCAGCCAAGAAGGAGTAGAGAGCAGACCGAACACCGGGGAGCTGTTTTTT; CDR3 protein: CASSQEGVESRPNTGELFF
clone size: .; D gene: TRBD2; J gene: TRBJ2-2; V gene: TRBV5-1; CDR3 DNA: TGCGCCAGCAGCTCCCGGGGGGTCCAGAGTACCGGGGAGCTGTTTTTT; CDR3 protein: CASSSRGVQSTGELFF
clone size: .; D gene: TRBD2; J gene: TRBJ2-1; V gene: TRBV7-3; CDR3 DNA: TGTGCCAGCAGCCCTACTAGCGGGGGATGGAATGAGCAGTTCTTC; CDR3 protein: CASSPTSGGWNEQFF
clone size: .; D gene: .; J gene: TRBJ2-5; V gene: TRBV7-9; CDR3 DNA: TGTGCCAGCAGCAGGAGGCGGACCCTCGCGGCCGCGGAGACCCAGTACTTC; CDR3 protein: CASSRRRTLAAAETQYF
clone size: few; D gene: .; J gene: TRBJ1-6; V gene: TRBV28; CDR3 DNA: TGTGCCAGCAGCCCGTACCCGCTCTCCTATAATTCACCCCTCCACTTT; CDR3 protein: CASSPYPLSYNSPLHF
clone size: many; D gene: TRBD1; J gene: TRBJ1-6; V gene: TRBV29-1; CDR3 DNA: TGCAGCGTTGAAGACCAGACAGGGGAGAGGAATTCACCCCTCCACTTT; CDR3 protein: CSVEDQTGERNSPLHF
clone size: many; D gene: TRBD1; J gene: TRBJ1-5; V gene: TRBV5-5; CDR3 DNA: TGTGCCAGCAGCTTGAGGGGGAACAGGGGACAGCCCCAGCATTTT; CDR3 protein: CASSLRGNRGQPQHF
clone size: .; D gene: .; J gene: TRBJ1-4; V gene: TRBV4-3; CDR3 DNA: TGCGCCAGCAGCCAAGAGTGGGGGGGCTCGTCTAATGAAAAACTGTTTTTT; CDR3 protein: CASSQEWGGSSNEKLFF
clone size: many; D gene: TRBD2; J gene: TRBJ2-5; V gene: TRBV12-5; CDR3 DNA: TGTGCTAGTGGTTGGGCCCCTAGCGGGGGCCACCAAGAGACCCAGTACTTC; CDR3 protein: CASGWAPSGGHQETQYF
clone size: few; D gene: .; J gene: TRBJ2-5; V gene: TRBV5-4; CDR3 DNA: TGTGCCAGCAGCTTGGACACGTTGGAGACCCAGTACTTC; CDR3 protein: CASSLDTLETQYF
clone size: many; D gene: .; J gene: TRBJ2-6; V gene: TRBV7-2; CDR3 DNA: TGTGCCAGCAGCTTAATGGCCACCTCTGGGGCCAACGTCCTGACTTTC; CDR3 protein: CASSLMATSGANVLTF
clone size: few; D gene: .; J gene: TRBJ1-1; V gene: TRBV20-1; CDR3 DNA: TGCAGTGCTCCTACCCCGGGCTCGAACACTGAAGCTTTCTTT; CDR3 protein: CSAPTPGSNTEAFF